These T cell receptor beta chains were read from a single sample in a study of long-term antiretroviral therapy in people with HIV. This table comes from immunoSEQ multiplex PCR, and its TCRdb copy is limited to in-frame clones, with some not included. The data show 20,000 to 30,000 clones, 82% seen once. Sample: unsorted PBMCs, taken 1.1 years before starting antiretroviral therapy. These receptors were taken from a woman in her twenties or thirties with HIV. Both conserved end residues are part of each CDR3. Fields, in order: D gene, clone size, J gene, V gene, CDR3 length, CDR3 DNA, CDR3 protein. A D gene is named only where the DNA matches it firmly. Clone size is not always given. Where it is, it says once, few, many or a class for expanded clones.

TRBD1 NA TRBJ2-3 TRBV4-1 17 TGCGCCAGCAGCCAAAGGGGACAGGGGTACGTAACAGATACGCAGTATTTT CASSQRGQGYVTDTQYF
TRBD1 once TRBJ1-6 TRBV5-1 13 TGCGCCAGCAGCAACGGGACAGGGTTACCCCTCCACTTT CASSNGTGLPLHF
NA NA TRBJ2-7 TRBV30 14 TGTGCCTGGGATCAGGGCCTGGGAAGCCACGAGCAGTACTTC CAWDQGLGSHEQYF
TRBD1 NA TRBJ1-3 TRBV19 16 TGTGCCAGTAGTATCAGCGACAGGGGGCTCACAAACACCATATATTTT CASSISDRGLTNTIYF
NA NA TRBJ1-2 TRBV27 14 TGTGCCAGCAGTTTAAAAGGCAAGGACTATGGCTACACCTTC CASSLKGKDYGYTF
NA NA TRBJ2-2 TRBV5-6 12 TGTGCCAGCAGCTTCGGGCCCGGGGAGCTGTTTTTT CASSFGPGELFF
TRBD2 NA TRBJ2-2 TRBV5-1 17 TGCGCCAGCAGCTTGGGACTAGCGGGGGGGTTCACCGGGGAGCTGTTTTTT CASSLGLAGGFTGELFF
TRBD1 NA TRBJ1-5 TRBV7-2 16 TGTGCCAGCAGCCAGTCAGGGACAGGGGCCCATCAGCCCCAGCATTTT CASSQSGTGAHQPQHF
NA NA TRBJ1-2 TRBV30 17 TGTGCCTGGACCACAGCCCTAGGAACAGTCTCTAACTATGGCTACACCTTC CAWTTALGTVSNYGYTF
NA NA TRBJ1-5 TRBV18 14 TGTGCCAGCTCACCCTCAGAGAAAAATCAGCCCCAGCATTTT CASSPSEKNQPQHF
NA NA TRBJ2-2 TRBV7-9 16 TGTGCCAGCAGCCCAAATGGGAAGCCGAACACCGGGGAGCTGTTTTTT CASSPNGKPNTGELFF
TRBD1 once TRBJ1-2 TRBV6-5 15 TGTGCCAGCAGGCCCACAGGGGGCGATAACTATGGCTACACCTTC CASRPTGGDNYGYTF
NA NA TRBJ2-5 TRBV30 13 TGTGCCTGGGACGGAACAGGTCAAGAGACCCAGTACTTC CAWDGTGQETQYF
NA NA TRBJ1-3 TRBV5-8 15 TGTGCCAGCAGCCCCCCTCCCTCCTCTGGAAACACCATATATTTT CASSPPPSSGNTIYF
TRBD1 NA TRBJ2-1 TRBV29-1 13 TGCAGCGTTGAAAGACAGGGGAGGAATGAGCAGTTCTTC CSVERQGRNEQFF
TRBD1 NA TRBJ2-2 TRBV5-6 18 TGTGCCAGCAGCTTGGGGCCTCAGGGGGACGCGAACACCGGGGAGCTGTTTTTT CASSLGPQGDANTGELFF
NA NA TRBJ2-5 TRBV7-6 13 TGTGCCAGCAGCACCGAGTACCAAGAGACCCAGTACTTC CASSTEYQETQYF
NA NA TRBJ2-3 TRBV9 15 TGTGCCAGCAGCGTAGGGACTCCAGGCACAGATACGCAGTATTTT CASSVGTPGTDTQYF
TRBD1 NA TRBJ1-2 TRBV6-5 15 TGTGCCAGCAGTTACTTATGGGACAGGCCCTATGGCTACACCTTC CASSYLWDRPYGYTF
NA NA TRBJ2-5 TRBV5-1 14 TGCGCCAGCAGCTTGGAACAGGGAGGAAAGACCCAGTACTTC CASSLEQGGKTQYF
NA NA TRBJ1-1 TRBV2 14 TGTGCCAGCAGCCATTGGACGGAGAACACTGAAGCTTTCTTT CASSHWTENTEAFF
TRBD1 NA TRBJ1-1 TRBV25-1 12 TGTGCCAGCGGAGACAGGGGCACTGAAGCTTTCTTT CASGDRGTEAFF
NA NA TRBJ2-3 TRBV10-3 12 TGTGCCATCAGTGAGTCCCTCCTTACGCAGTATTTT CAISESLLTQYF
NA NA TRBJ1-5 TRBV5-5 14 TGTGCCAGCAGCTTGTTAACAGGAAATCAGCCCCAGCATTTT CASSLLTGNQPQHF